This TCR beta chain was recorded in a study of tumor-infiltrating lymphocytes in primary liver carcinoma. Study background: Each of the samples returned roughly 3.65 to 7.13 million productive TCRbeta reads (a yield similar across tissue types).

CDR1 and CDR2 from the germline V gene are SQVTM and ANQGSEA. This CDR3 is built from 11 residues. Between the trimmed V and J ends, which lost 8 bases and 0 bases, there was a span of 7 bases. Total RNA (around 500 ng) served as template for TCR beta cDNA synthesis primed by a constant-region primer. Construction of TCR beta libraries relied on three successive nested multiplex PCR rounds employing slightly modified ARM-PCR. The first two PCR rounds used TRBV1-TRBV30 primers with a Cbeta primer, approximately 10 cycles each. TCRdb re-called the multiplex PCR reads with MiXCR, one entry per CDR3 protein. This sample yields about 180,000 distinct CDR3 sequences, of which roughly three fifths are seen a single time; around 74% belongs to the top ten. Alongside blood RNA obtained from unsorted whole blood, germline DNA was also extracted.

This receptor was identified in a man in his forties with primary liver carcinoma and hepatitis B virus infection. The sample was peripheral blood. V and J are TRBV29-1 and TRBJ1-2; D unresolved. The CDR3 DNA sequence: TGCAGCCTGGGGACTAACTATGGCTACACCTTC. This codes for CSLGTNYGYTF.